Sequencing of this T cell receptor beta chain was carried out in a study of T cell responses to AZD1222 COVID-19 vaccine. Findings and limits, study-wide: Seropositivity was recorded at baseline in only a handful of AZD1222 recipients.

Worth noting for this clone: Its specificity is not known.

The CDR3 is 11 amino acids. Trimming cost V 5 bases and J 10 bases, with 9 bases left between them. The V gene's germline CDR1 is SGHNT and CDR2 YENEEA. The method was immunoSEQ multiplex PCR; TCRdb's version includes in-frame clones alone and lacks a portion of them. The sample has about 150,000 clones, approximately 88% seen once. The starting material was peripheral blood, obtained on day 0 of MenACWY control vaccination. This TCR derives from an adult in good health. This chain connects TRBV11-3 to TRBJ2-1; D unresolved. CDR3 sequence (DNA): TGTGCCAGCAGCGCTCGGCGAGAGCAGTTCTTC. Residues: CASSARREQFF.